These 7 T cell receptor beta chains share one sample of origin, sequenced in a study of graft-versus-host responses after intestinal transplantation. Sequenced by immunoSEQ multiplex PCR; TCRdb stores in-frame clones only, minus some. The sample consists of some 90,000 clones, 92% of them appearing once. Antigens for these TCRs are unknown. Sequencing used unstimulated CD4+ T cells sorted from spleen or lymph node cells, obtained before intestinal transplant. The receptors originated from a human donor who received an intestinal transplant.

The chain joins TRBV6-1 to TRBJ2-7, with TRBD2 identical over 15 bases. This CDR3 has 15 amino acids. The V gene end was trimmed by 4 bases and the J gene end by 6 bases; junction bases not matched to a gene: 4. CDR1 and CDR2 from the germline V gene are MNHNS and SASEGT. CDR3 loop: CASSAEGLAGGEQYF. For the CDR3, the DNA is TGTGCCAGCAGTGCTGAGGGACTAGCGGGAGGCGAGCAGTACTTC.

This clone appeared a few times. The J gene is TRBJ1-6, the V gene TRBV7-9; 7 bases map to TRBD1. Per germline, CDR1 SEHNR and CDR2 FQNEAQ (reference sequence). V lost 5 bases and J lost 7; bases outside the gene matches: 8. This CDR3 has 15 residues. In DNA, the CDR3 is TGTGCCAGCAGCGCCCTTACAGGGGTGAATTCACCCCTCCACTTT. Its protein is CASSALTGVNSPLHF.

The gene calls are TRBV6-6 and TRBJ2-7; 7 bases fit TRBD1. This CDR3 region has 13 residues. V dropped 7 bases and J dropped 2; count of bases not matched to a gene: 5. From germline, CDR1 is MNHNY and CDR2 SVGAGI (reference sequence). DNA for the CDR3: TGTGCCAGCACTCCGACAGGGACCTACGAGCAGTACTTC. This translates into CASTPTGTYEQYF.

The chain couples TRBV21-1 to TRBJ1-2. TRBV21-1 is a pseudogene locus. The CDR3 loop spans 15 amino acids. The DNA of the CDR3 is TGTGCCAGCATCCTCGAGGGGGGTAACGACTATGGCTACACCTTC. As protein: CASILEGGNDYGYTF.

The CDR3 DNA reads TGTGCCAGCAGCTCACTCGACTCCTACAATGAGCAGTTCTTC. This encodes CASSSLDSYNEQFF. The chain is built from TRBV5-4 and TRBJ2-1, with D unclear. Germline CDR1 SGHNT, CDR2 YYREEE (reference sequence). V shed 3 bases and J shed 0 bases, with 7 bases lying between them. The CDR3 has 14 residues.

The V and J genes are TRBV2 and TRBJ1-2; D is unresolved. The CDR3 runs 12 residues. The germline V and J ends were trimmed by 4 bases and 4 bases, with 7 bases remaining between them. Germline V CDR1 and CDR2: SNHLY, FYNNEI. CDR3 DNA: TGTGCCAGCAGTGGGCAGGCCTATGGCTACACCTTC. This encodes CASSGQAYGYTF.

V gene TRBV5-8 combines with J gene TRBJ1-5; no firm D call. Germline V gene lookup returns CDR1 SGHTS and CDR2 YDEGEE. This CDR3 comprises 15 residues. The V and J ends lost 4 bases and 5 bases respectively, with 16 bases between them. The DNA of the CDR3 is TGTGCCAGCAGCCGTCACGATTCCACAGATCAGCCCCAGCATTTT. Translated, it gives CASSRHDSTDQPQHF. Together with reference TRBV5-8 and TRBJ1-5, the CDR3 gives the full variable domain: EAGVTQSPTHLIKTRGQQATLRCSPISGHTSVYWYQQALGLGLQFLLWYDEGEERNRGNFPPRFSGRQFPNYSSELNVNALELEDSALYLCASSRHDSTDQPQHFGDGTRLSIL.